This T cell receptor beta chain was captured in a study of regulatory T cells in long-lasting Graves disease. V gave up 5 bases and J gave up 3 bases, with 14 bases separating them. The CDR3 is 15 residues long. Time point denoted: newly diagnosed GD, antithyroid drugs for less than 3 months. After RNA was extracted from PBMCs, the TCR library was made from it. The authors built TCR beta libraries using iRepertoire HTBI primers and Arm-PCR of CDR3 regions. TCRdb ran MiXCR on the multiplex PCR reads and lists one entry per CDR3 protein. The sample shows around 250,000 distinct CDR3 sequences, approximately 20% of them seen only once.

The sequence was obtained from a female donor with Graves disease. This specimen consisted of peripheral blood mononuclear cells (PBMCs), obtained at new diagnosis, from a patient treated with antithyroid drugs. V gene TRBV12-3 or TRBV12-4 combines with J gene TRBJ1-5; a weak D match, TRBD1 (5 bases). The CDR3 loop is CASSMEGSLNQPQHF. The CDR3 region has the DNA TGTGCCAGCAGTATGGAGGGGTCCCTCAATCAGCCCCAGCATTTT.